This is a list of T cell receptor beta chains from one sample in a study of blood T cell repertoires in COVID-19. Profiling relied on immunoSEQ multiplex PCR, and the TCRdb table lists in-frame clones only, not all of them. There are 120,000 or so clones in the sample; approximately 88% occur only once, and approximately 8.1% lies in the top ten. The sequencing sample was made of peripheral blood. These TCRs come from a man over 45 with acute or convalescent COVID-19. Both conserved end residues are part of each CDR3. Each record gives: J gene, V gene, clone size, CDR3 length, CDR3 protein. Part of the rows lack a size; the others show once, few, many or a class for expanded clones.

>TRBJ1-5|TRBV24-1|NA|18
CATSETGRGFSSNQPQHF
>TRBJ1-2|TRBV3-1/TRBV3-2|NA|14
CASSHQSYRNGYTF
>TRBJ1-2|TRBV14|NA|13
CASSQVGGEDYTF
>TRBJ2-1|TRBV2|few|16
CASSDNRDIKRTEQFF
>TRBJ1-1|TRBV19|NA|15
CASSLRDILNTEAFF
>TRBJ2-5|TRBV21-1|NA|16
CASSKYYREHQETQYF
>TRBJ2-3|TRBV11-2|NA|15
CASRLGRTSVDTQYF
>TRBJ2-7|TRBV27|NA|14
CASRSWDSSYEQYF
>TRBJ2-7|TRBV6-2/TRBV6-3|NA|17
CASSYSIAEGLSYEQYF
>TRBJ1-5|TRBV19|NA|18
CASYDRVIKRVGNQPQHF
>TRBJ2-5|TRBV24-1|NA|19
CATSDPRQGGVAGEETQYF
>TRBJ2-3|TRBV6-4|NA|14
CASSERQFTDTQYF
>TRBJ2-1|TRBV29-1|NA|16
CSVEGFASGPYNEQFF